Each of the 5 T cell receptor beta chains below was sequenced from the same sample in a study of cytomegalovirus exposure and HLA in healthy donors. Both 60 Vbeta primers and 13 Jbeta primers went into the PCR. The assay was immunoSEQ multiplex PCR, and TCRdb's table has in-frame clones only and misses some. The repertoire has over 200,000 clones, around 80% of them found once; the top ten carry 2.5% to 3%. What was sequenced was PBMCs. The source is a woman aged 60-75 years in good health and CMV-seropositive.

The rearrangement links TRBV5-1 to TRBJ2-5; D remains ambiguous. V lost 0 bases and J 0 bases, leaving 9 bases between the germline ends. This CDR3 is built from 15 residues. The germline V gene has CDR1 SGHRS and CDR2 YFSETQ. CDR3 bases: TGCGCCAGCAGCTTGGAGCAACCTAACCAAGAGACCCAGTACTTC. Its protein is CASSLEQPNQETQYF.

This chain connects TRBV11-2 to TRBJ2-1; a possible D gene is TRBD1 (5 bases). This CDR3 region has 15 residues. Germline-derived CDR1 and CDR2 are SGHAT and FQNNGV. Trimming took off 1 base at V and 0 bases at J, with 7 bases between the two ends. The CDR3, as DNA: TGTGCCAGCAGCTTAGGGCAGGGCTCCTACAATGAGCAGTTCTTC. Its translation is CASSLGQGSYNEQFF.

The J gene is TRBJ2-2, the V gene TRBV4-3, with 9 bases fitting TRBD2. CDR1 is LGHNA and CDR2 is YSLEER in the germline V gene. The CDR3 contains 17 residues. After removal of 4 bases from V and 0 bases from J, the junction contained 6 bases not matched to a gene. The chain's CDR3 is CASSPRGGPANTGELFF. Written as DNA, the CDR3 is TGCGCCAGCAGCCCGCGGGGGGGCCCCGCGAACACCGGGGAGCTGTTTTTT.

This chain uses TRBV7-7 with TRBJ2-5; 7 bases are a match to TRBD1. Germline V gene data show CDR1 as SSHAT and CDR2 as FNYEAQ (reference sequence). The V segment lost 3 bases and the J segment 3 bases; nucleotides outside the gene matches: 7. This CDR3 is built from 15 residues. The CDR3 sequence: CASSFNWDSKETQYF. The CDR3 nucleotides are TGTGCCAGCAGCTTTAACTGGGACAGTAAAGAGACCCAGTACTTC.

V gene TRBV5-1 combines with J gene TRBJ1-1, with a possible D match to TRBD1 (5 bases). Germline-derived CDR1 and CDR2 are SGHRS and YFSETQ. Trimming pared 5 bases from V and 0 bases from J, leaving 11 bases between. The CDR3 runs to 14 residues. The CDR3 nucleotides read TGCGCCAGCAGGGACAACGCGATGAACACTGAAGCTTTCTTT. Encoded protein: CASRDNAMNTEAFF.